This T cell receptor (beta chain) was documented in a study of cytomegalovirus exposure and HLA in healthy donors. Germline V gene lookup returns CDR1 MNHNS and CDR2 SASEGT. The V segment lost 0 bases and the J segment 0 bases; nucleotides outside the gene matches: 5. The CDR3 has 17 residues. The study ran its PCR with 60 Vbeta and 13 Jbeta primers. The method was immunoSEQ multiplex PCR; TCRdb's version includes in-frame clones alone and lacks a portion of them. The sample contains some 150,000 clones, about 88% of which appear only once. The sequencing sample was made of PBMCs. This receptor was taken from a woman in her late teens or twenties in good health and CMV-seronegative. The chain is built from TRBV6-1 and TRBJ1-5, with 7 bases that match TRBD1. CDR3 loop: CASSEALQGYSNQPQHF. Here the CDR3 DNA reads TGTGCCAGCAGTGAAGCGTTACAGGGGTATAGCAATCAGCCCCAGCATTTT.